This T cell receptor beta chain was captured by sequencing in a study of control samples from healthy donors and cancer patients. Sequencing was performed with immunoSEQ multiplex PCR; in TCRdb, only in-frame clones are kept and a portion is missing. Among 130,000 to 150,000 clones listed, 93% were seen once. This CDR3 is built from 15 residues. V lost 0 bases, J lost 4 bases, and 4 bases stayed unmatched. Germline CDR1 is SGHDT and CDR2 is YYEEEE. The sequence was collected from a man aged 18 to 30 in good health. The sample was blood. The V call is TRBV5-6, the J call TRBJ2-1, with 7 bases lining up with TRBD1. CDR3 loop: CASSLVGQPYNEQFF. The DNA of the CDR3 is TGTGCCAGCAGCTTGGTGGGACAGCCATACAATGAGCAGTTCTTC. Looking up the rest from reference TRBV5-6 and TRBJ2-1 gives the full variable domain: DAGVTQSPTHLIKTRGQQVTLRCSPKSGHDTVSWYQQALGQGPQFIFQYYEEEERQRGNFPDRFSGHQFPNYSSELNVNALLLGDSALYLCASSLVGQPYNEQFFGPGTRLTVL.